This T cell receptor beta chain was recorded in a study of blood T cells in healthy people across ages. The V end was cut by 8 bases, the J end by 3 bases, with 16 bases between. Germline lookup yields CDR1 ENHRY and CDR2 SYGVKD. The CDR3 has 15 residues. Next came a second PCR, run for roughly 6 to 11 cycles, which used a sample-barcoded 5' primer along with a J-beta primer mix. A tag from a template-switch adaptor with 12 random nucleotides marked each cDNA molecule. TCRdb itself ran the 5' RACE reads through MiXCR, one entry per CDR3 protein. This table has 1,500,000 or so distinct CDR3 sequences, roughly 64% appearing once.

The receptor comes from a man aged 18 to 29 in good health. The chain combines TRBV10-3 with TRBJ1-4; TRBD1 might be the D (5 bases). The sample was blood. Here the CDR3 DNA reads TGTGCCATCCGGGGAGGGGATCAGCCTAATGAAAAACTGTTTTTT. Protein sequence: CAIRGGDQPNEKLFF.